This TCR beta chain was recorded in a study of post-analysis software for immune sequencing data. In the study overall: There were relapsing-remitting, secondary progressive and progressive-relapsing multiple sclerosis among the disease courses included. Study findings and constraints: Roughly 5 TRBV segments (TRBV5-6, TRBV5-1 and TRBV20-1 among them) occurred more frequently in patients than in controls.

This clonotype was seen once. Its target is unknown. Every TCR beta cDNA library bore unique molecular identifiers. TCRdb reprocessed the PCR reads with MiXCR, giving one entry per CDR3 protein. The data show approximately 570,000 distinct CDR3 sequences, 44% seen once. Germline V gene lookup returns CDR1 KGHDR and CDR2 SFDVKD. The CDR3 runs to 15 residues. V lost 4 bases and J 2 bases, leaving 13 bases between the germline ends. Sequencing was carried out using blood. This TCR came from a girl aged 10-17 years with multiple sclerosis. The chain employs TRBV24-1 and TRBJ2-5; D is perhaps TRBD1 (6 bases). Written as DNA, the CDR3 is TGTGCCACCAGTGACCCCAGACAGGTTCAAGAGACCCAGTACTTC. Its protein is CATSDPRQVQETQYF.